This T cell receptor beta chain was sequenced during a study of Ad26.COV2.S vaccination and SARS-CoV-2 variants. Study outcomes and limitations: After vaccination, reports described spike-specific CD8+ and CD4+ T cell responses as showing substantial breadth. It was found that vaccine and placebo recipients had similar non-spike TCR breadth. Vaccine recipients surpassed placebo recipients in spike-specific TCR breadth.

The repertoire was sequenced with immunoSEQ multiplex PCR; TCRdb's copy has only in-frame clones and lacks some. The table records 430,000 or so clones, around 90% of them present only once. As concerns this clone: The antigen is undetermined.

Treatment described: around 19 received Ad26.COV2.S at low or high dose, single or two shots; five or six received placebo; per-sample allocation not given. Samples were taken on day 63 after the first vaccine or placebo injection. CDR3 length equals 13 residues. The germline V gene has CDR1 GTSNPN and CDR2 SVGIG (reference sequence). V shed 2 bases and J shed 6 bases, with 8 bases lying between them. The clonotype comes from a person aged 18-65 years who received the Ad26.COV2.S COVID-19 vaccine or a placebo. Sequencing used peripheral blood, obtained in a trial of Ad26.COV2.S vaccine versus placebo. The chain is built from TRBV30 and TRBJ1-6, with no clear D. The CDR3 sequence is CAWSKQSNSPLHF. CDR3 bases: TGTGCCTGGAGTAAGCAATCTAATTCACCCCTCCACTTT.